The clone carrying this T cell receptor (beta chain) appeared once. The data were taken from a study of PD-L1 blockade in urothelial cancer. Study as a whole: Patients had received 0 to 3 prior chemotherapy regimens. Across blood samples, T cells had a median count of around 140,000. Analyses were performed on blood at 3 weeks after treatment start (the second dose) and at 6 weeks.

Noted time point: pretreatment peripheral blood. Pretreatment sampling and on-treatment sampling together yielded between 1 and 8 samples for each patient. CDR1 is SGHNT, CDR2 YYREEE, per germline (reference sequence). The CDR3 consists of 16 residues. V lost 4 bases and J lost 2; bases outside the gene matches: 11. Some clones are missing from TCRdb's copy, which holds only in-frame ones; the method was immunoSEQ multiplex PCR. The profile shows 45,000 to 70,000 clones, 85% to 90% of them singletons. The starting material was PBMCs, obtained around atezolizumab (anti-PD-L1) treatment. The clonotype comes from a man between 65 and 79 years old with urothelial cancer. This chain joins TRBV5-4 and TRBJ2-7; 8 positions agree with TRBD1. The CDR3 is CASSNGQGLITYEQYF. The CDR3 nucleotides are TGTGCCAGCAGCAACGGACAGGGCCTTATTACCTACGAGCAGTACTTC.